These 5 T cell receptor beta chains came from one sample sequenced in a study of shared clonotypes between healthy human individuals. Repertoires were generated with immunoSEQ multiplex PCR, while TCRdb's copy carries only in-frame clones and drops some. This table holds more than 400,000 clones, 90% to 97% found once. The material sequenced was naive CD4+ T cells sorted from blood. Subset defined: CD45RA+ positively selected. These receptors were obtained from a young woman in good health.

CDR3 loop: CASSETGGNEQFF. CDR3 nucleotides: TGTGCCAGCAGTGAAACAGGGGGCAATGAGCAGTTCTTC. V and J are TRBV6-1 and TRBJ2-1, with TRBD1 identical over 8 bases. Looked up from germline, CDR1 is MNHNS and CDR2 is SASEGT. The CDR3 length is 13 residues. J gave up 6 bases and V 2 bases, and 0 bases lay outside the gene matches.

V and J are TRBV29-1 and TRBJ2-5; either TRBD1 or TRBD2 may supply D (5 bases each). The CDR3 has 17 amino acids. Germline values: CDR1 SQVTM, CDR2 ANQGSEA. Trimming removed 4 bases from V and 5 bases from J, with 26 bases in between. CDR3 in amino acids: CSVAPGAGRPRRETQYF. The CDR3 bases are TGCAGCGTTGCACCCGGGGCAGGTAGGCCCCGACGGGAGACCCAGTACTTC.

The chain has TRBV7-9 and TRBJ1-1; a weak D match, TRBD1 (6 bases). Germline V lookup: CDR1 SEHNR, CDR2 FQNEAQ (reference sequence). The CDR3 totals 18 residues. V lost 5 bases, J lost 4 bases, and 26 bases lay in between. In DNA form, the CDR3 reads TGTGCCAGCAGCCCTGTCTGGGACATCCTAGGGGTGGGCACTGAAGCTTTCTTT. Encoded protein: CASSPVWDILGVGTEAFF. Filled out from reference TRBV7-9 and TRBJ1-1, the complete variable domain reads DTGVSQNPRHKITKRGQNVTFRCDPISEHNRLYWYRQTLGQGPEFLTYFQNEAQLEKSRLLSDRFSAERPKGSFSTLEIQRTEQGDSAMYLCASSPVWDILGVGTEAFFGQGTRLTVV.

The V gene is TRBV6-5, the J gene TRBJ2-7; the match to TRBD2 covers 11 bases. The CDR3 has 16 amino acids. J was trimmed by 2 bases and V by 3 bases; bases with no gene match: 6. Germline V gene lookup returns CDR1 MNHEY and CDR2 SVGAGI. CDR3 DNA sequence: TGTGCCAGCAGTTATCAACTAGCGGGAGCTGCCTACGAGCAGTACTTC. Encoded protein: CASSYQLAGAAYEQYF.

The V and J genes are TRBV6-1 and TRBJ2-1, with D perhaps TRBD2 (5 bases). Germline V gene lookup returns CDR1 MNHNS and CDR2 SASEGT. Trimming cost V 11 bases and J 9 bases, with 14 bases left between them. The CDR3 consists of 11 residues. CDR3 loop: CACPGRGEQFF. In DNA form, the CDR3 reads TGTGCCTGTCCCGGACGGGGTGAGCAGTTCTTC.